This TCR beta chain derives from a study of T-cell reconstitution after alpha-beta-depleted transplantation in children. Study findings and constraints: Alpha-beta T cells about two months after transplant reportedly derived from several hundred expanded graft clones. Surviving recipient T cells and thymic progenitors produced the high day-60 TCRbeta diversity seen in some patients.

This clonotype was counted a few times. As yet, its antigen is unknown. The library targeted TCRbeta and was prepared with unique molecular identifiers. MiXCR, applied by TCRdb to the PCR reads, yields one record per CDR3 protein. The table includes fewer than 750,000 distinct CDR3 sequences, over 25% detected once. The source material was PBMCs, sampled before TCRalphabeta/CD19-depleted stem cell transplant. The TCR was taken from a boy under two years old with Wiskott-Aldrich syndrome, due to receive a stem cell transplant.

CDR3 DNA sequence: TGCAGTGCTGGATACAATGAGCAGTTCTTC. Translating it yields CSAGYNEQFF. The chain employs TRBV20-1 and TRBJ2-1; D remains ambiguous. Per germline, CDR1 DFQATT and CDR2 SNEGSKA (reference sequence). V shed 5 bases and J shed 4 bases, with 3 bases lying between them. This CDR3 has 10 residues.